This note documents a single T cell receptor (beta chain) sequence. Original analysis: Counts of nucleated cells, estimated from reference gene primer amplification, were obtained. The repertoire was sequenced with immunoSEQ multiplex PCR; TCRdb's copy has only in-frame clones and lacks some. The V and J calls and the clone size are those of that table, but D and trimming were determined from the DNA. There are approximately 240,000 clones in the sample; roughly 82% occur only once, and nearly 5% lies in the top ten. This sample was included in a study of blood T cell repertoires in COVID-19. About the research overall: Sample material is recorded as cDNA or gDNA derived from T cells, B-cell-depleted T cells, or PBMCs.

Germline trimming cut 10 bases from V and 0 bases from J; bases unmatched to any gene: 4. From germline, CDR1 is WSHSY and CDR2 SAAADI. CDR3 length: 15 amino acids. This TCR was recovered from a woman aged 80 or over with active or convalescent COVID-19. The V call is TRBV10-2, the J call TRBJ2-3; 13 bases align to TRBD2. What was sequenced was peripheral blood. CDR3 residues: CATTSGGASTDTQYF. DNA for the CDR3: TGCGCCACCACTAGCGGGGGGGCTAGCACAGATACGCAGTATTTT.